What follows describes a single T cell receptor beta chain. What it recognizes is unknown. A multiplex PCR was run with 60 Vbeta primers and 13 Jbeta primers. The protocol was immunoSEQ multiplex PCR, while the TCRdb copy is restricted to in-frame clones and leaves out a portion. The data hold roughly 120,000 clones, with approximately 76% observed a single time. This specimen belongs to a study of cytomegalovirus exposure and HLA in healthy donors. Study-wide context: Early released data comprised some 91 million unique TCRs from HLA-typed donors. Whole-study findings and limits: Productive status was seen about 90% or about 30% of the time for most TCR beta V segments in an earlier analysis.

Germline V CDR1 and CDR2: SNHLY, FYNNEI. V shed 7 bases and J shed 4 bases, with 16 bases lying between them. There are 14 residues in the CDR3. The chain is built from TRBV2 and TRBJ1-1; maybe TRBD1 (6 bases). Source material: PBMCs. The clonotype originates from a man between 45 and 60 years old in good health and CMV-seropositive. This CDR3 is CASTGTGLGTEAFF. The CDR3 nucleotides read TGTGCCAGCACTGGCACAGGGTTGGGCACTGAAGCTTTCTTT.